This TCR beta chain derives from a study of blood T cells in healthy people across ages. For the second PCR, which ran for 7 to 11 cycles, a sample-barcoded 5' primer and a J-beta primer mix were used. With 12 random nucleotides, a template-switch adaptor tagged each individual cDNA molecule. Via MiXCR, TCRdb re-called the 5' RACE reads, giving one row per CDR3 protein. The sample holds about a million distinct CDR3 sequences; under 50% are singletons and the top ten take around an eighth. As for this clonotype: What it recognizes is unknown.

Whole-study results and caveats: It was not known whether donors were CMV positive (a possible confounder of expanded clonotype changes).

The CDR3 is made up of 15 amino acids. The germline V gene encodes CDR1 SGDLS and CDR2 YYNGEE. Trimming took 6 bases from V and 3 from J; bases not matched to a gene: 8. This chain connects TRBV9 to TRBJ2-5; 10 bases line up with TRBD2. The sequencing sample was made of blood. The TCR comes from a man between 25 and 39 years old in good health. The CDR3 loop reads CASTRLAGTEETQYF. As DNA, the CDR3 is TGTGCCAGCACCCGACTAGCGGGCACCGAAGAGACCCAGTACTTC.